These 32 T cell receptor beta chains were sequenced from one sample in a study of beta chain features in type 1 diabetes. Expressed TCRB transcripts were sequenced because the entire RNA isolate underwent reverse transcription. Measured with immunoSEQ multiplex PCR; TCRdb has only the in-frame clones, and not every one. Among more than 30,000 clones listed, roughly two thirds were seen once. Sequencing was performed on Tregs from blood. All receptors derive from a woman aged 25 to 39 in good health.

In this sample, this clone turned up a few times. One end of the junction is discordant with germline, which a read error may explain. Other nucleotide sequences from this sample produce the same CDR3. The CDR3 sequence: CASSLAGGPYEQYF. In DNA form, the CDR3 reads TGTGCCAGCAGCCTAGCGGGAGGACCCTACGAGCAGTACTTC. The rearrangement links TRBV7-2 to TRBJ2-7, with 11 bases that match TRBD2. CDR3 length equals 14 residues. Germline CDR1 reads SGHTA; CDR2 reads FQGNSA.

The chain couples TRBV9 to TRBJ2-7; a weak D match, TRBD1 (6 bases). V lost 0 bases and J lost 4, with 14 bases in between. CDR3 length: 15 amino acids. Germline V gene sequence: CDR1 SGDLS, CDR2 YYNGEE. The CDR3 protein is CASSVGSATGYEQYF. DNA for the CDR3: TGTGCCAGCAGCGTAGGGTCGGCCACAGGGTACGAGCAGTACTTC.

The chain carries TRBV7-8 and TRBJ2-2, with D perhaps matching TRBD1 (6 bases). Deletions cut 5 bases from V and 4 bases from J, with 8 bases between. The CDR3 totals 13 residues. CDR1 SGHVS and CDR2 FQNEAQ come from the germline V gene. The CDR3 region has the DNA TGTGCCAGCAGCAGACAGGTCACCGGGGAGCTGTTTTTT. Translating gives CASSRQVTGELFF. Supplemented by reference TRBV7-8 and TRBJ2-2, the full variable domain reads GAGVSQSPRYKVAKRGQDVALRCDPISGHVSLFWYQQALGQGPEFLTYFQNEAQLDKSGLPSDRFFAERPEGSVSTLKIQRTQQEDSAVYLCASSRQVTGELFFGEGSRLTVL.

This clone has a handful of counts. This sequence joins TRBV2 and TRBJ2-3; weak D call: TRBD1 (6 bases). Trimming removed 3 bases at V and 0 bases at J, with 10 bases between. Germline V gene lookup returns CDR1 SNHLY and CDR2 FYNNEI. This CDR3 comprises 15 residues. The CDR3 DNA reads TGTGCCAGCAGTGAGACCGGACAGAGCACAGATACGCAGTATTTT. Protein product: CASSETGQSTDTQYF.

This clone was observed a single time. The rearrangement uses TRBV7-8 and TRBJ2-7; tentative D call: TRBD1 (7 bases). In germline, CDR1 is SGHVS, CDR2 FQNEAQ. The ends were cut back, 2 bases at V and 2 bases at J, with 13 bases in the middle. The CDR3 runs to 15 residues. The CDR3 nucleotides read TGTGCCAGCAGCTTAACGCAGGGGGGCGCCTACGAGCAGTACTTC. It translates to CASSLTQGGAYEQYF.

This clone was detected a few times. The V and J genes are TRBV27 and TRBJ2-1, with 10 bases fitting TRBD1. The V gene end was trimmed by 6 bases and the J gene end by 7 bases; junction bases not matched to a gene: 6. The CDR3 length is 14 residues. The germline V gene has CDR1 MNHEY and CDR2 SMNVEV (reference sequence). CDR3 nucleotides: TGTGCCAGCAGCCAGGGACAGGGGTGGAATGAGCAGTTCTTC. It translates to CASSQGQGWNEQFF.

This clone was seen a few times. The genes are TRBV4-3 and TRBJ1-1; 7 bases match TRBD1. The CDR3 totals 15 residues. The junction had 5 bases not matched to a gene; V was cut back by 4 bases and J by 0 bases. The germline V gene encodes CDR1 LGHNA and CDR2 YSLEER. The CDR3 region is CASSRGTVMNTEAFF. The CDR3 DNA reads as TGCGCCAGCAGCCGGGGGACAGTCATGAACACTGAAGCTTTCTTT.

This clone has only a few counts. The CDR3 region has the DNA TGTGCCAGCAGCGACAGGAACCAAGAGACCCAGTACTTC. As protein: CASSDRNQETQYF. The chain has TRBV28 and TRBJ2-5, with TRBD1 as a possible D gene (6 bases). The CDR3 loop spans 13 amino acids. Trimming left V 6 bases short and J 0 bases short, with 8 bases between. Germline V CDR1 and CDR2: MDHEN, SYDVKM.

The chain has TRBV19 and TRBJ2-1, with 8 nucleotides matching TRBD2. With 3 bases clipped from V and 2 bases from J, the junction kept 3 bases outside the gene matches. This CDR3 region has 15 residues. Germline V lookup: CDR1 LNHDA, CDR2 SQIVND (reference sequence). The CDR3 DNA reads TGTGCCAGTAGTATTGCACTAGCGGCCTACAATGAGCAGTTCTTC. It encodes CASSIALAAYNEQFF.

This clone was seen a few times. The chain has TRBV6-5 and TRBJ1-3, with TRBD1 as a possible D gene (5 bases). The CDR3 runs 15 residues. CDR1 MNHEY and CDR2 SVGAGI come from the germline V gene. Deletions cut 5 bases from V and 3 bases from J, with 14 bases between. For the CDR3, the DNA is TGTGCCAGCAGTAACGACTTGGACAATGGAAACACCATATATTTT. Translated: CASSNDLDNGNTIYF.

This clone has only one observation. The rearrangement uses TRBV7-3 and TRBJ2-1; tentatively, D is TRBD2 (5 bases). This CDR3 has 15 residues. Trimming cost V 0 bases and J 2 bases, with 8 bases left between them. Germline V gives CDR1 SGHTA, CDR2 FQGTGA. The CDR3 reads CASSLTSGPYNEQFF. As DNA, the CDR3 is TGTGCCAGCAGCTTAACCAGCGGCCCCTACAATGAGCAGTTCTTC.

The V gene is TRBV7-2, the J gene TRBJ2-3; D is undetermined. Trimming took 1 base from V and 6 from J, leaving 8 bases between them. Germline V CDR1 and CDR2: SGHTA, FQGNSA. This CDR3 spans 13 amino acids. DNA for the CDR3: TGTGCCAGCAGCTTAGTGTACGCGGATACGCAGTATTTT. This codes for CASSLVYADTQYF.

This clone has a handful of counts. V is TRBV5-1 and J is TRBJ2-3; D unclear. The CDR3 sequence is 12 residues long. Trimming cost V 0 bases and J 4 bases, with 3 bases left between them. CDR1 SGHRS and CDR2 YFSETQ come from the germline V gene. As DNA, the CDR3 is TGCGCCAGCAGCTTGGCTTCAGATACGCAGTATTTT. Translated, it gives CASSLASDTQYF.

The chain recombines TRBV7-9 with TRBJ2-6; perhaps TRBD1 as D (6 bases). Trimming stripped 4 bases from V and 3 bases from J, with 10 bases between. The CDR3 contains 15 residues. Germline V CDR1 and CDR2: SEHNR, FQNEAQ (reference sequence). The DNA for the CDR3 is TGTGCCAGCAGCTCGGACAGAGATGGGGCCAACGTCCTGACTTTC. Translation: CASSSDRDGANVLTF.

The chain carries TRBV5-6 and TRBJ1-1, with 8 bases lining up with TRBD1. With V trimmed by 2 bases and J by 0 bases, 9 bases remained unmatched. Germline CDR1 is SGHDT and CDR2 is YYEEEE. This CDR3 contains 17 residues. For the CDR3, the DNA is TGTGCCAGCAGCTTACGGTTTGGGACAGGCCTGAACACTGAAGCTTTCTTT. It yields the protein CASSLRFGTGLNTEAFF.

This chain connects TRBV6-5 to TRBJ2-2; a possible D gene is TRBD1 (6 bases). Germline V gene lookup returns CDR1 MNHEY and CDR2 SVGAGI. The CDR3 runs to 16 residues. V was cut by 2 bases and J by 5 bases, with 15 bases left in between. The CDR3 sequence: CASSYRRRTGTGELFF. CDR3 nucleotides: TGTGCCAGCAGTTACAGAAGACGAACAGGGACCGGGGAGCTGTTTTTT.

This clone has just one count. CDR3 in DNA: TGTGCCAGCAAAAGAGCGGGAGAGAACACCGGGGAGCTGTTTTTT. Its translation: CASKRAGENTGELFF. The V call is TRBV25-1, the J call TRBJ2-2; 8 bases match TRBD2. Germline CDR1 reads MGHDK; CDR2 reads SYGVNS. Trimming removed 7 bases from V and 1 base from J; junction bases left unmatched: 5. The CDR3 extends over 15 amino acids.

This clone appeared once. CDR3 sequence reads: CASSLNREDYEQYF. The CDR3, as DNA: TGCGCCAGCAGCTTGAATCGGGAAGACTACGAGCAGTACTTC. V gene TRBV5-1 combines with J gene TRBJ2-7; a possible D gene is TRBD2 (5 bases). V was pared by 1 base and J by 3 bases, with 11 bases between. The CDR3 covers 14 residues. Germline CDR1 is SGHRS and CDR2 is YFSETQ.

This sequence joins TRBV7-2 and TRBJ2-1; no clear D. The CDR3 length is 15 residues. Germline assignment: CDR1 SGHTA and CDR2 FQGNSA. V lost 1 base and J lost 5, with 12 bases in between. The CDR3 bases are TGTGCCAGCAGCTTAGAGGCCGGCGGAAACAATGAGCAGTTCTTC. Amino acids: CASSLEAGGNNEQFF.

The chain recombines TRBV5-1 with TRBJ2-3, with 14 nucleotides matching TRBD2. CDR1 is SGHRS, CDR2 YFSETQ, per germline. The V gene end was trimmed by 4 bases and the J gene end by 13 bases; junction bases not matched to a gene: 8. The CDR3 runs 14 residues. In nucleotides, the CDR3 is TGCGCCAGCAGCGGCGGACTAGCGGGAGGCCCCGAGTATTTT. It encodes CASSGGLAGGPEYF.

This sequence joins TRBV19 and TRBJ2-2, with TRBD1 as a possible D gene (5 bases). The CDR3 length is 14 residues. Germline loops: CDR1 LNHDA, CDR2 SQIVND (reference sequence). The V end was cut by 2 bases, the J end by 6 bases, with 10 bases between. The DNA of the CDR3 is TGTGCCAGTAGTATACCCCAGGGCGCCGGGGAGCTGTTTTTT. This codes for CASSIPQGAGELFF.

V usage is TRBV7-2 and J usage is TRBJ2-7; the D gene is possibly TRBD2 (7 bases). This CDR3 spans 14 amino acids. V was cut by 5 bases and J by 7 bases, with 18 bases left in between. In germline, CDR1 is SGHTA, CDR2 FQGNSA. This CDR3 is CASSQGGGGREQYF. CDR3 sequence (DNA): TGTGCCAGCAGCCAAGGAGGGGGGGGGAGAGAGCAGTACTTC.

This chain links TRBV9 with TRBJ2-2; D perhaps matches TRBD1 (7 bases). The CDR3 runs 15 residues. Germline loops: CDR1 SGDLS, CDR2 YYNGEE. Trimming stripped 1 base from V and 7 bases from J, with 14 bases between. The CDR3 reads CASSVKTGTGGELFF. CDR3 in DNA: TGTGCCAGCAGCGTAAAGACAGGGACTGGCGGGGAGCTGTTTTTT.

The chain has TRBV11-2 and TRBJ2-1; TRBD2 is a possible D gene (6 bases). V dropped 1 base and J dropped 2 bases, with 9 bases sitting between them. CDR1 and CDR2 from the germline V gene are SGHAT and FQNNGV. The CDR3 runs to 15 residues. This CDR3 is CASSLAGSPYNEQFF. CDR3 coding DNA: TGTGCCAGCAGCTTAGCCGGGAGTCCCTACAATGAGCAGTTCTTC.

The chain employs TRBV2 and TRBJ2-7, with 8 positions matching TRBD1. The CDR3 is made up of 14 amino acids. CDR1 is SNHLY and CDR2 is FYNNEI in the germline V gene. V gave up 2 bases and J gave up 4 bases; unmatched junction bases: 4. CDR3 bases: TGTGCCAGCAGTGAACAGGGGGCGAGTTACGAGCAGTACTTC. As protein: CASSEQGASYEQYF. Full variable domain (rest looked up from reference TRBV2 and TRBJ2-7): EPEVTQTPSHQVTQMGQEVILRCVPISNHLYFYWYRQILGQKVEFLVSFYNNEISEKSEIFDDQFSVERPDGSNFTLKIRSTKLEDSAMYFCASSEQGASYEQYFGPGTRLTVT.

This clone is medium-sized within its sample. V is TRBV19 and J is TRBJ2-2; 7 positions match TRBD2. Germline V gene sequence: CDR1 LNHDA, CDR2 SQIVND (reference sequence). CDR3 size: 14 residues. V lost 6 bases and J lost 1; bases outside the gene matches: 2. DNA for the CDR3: TGTGCCAGTAGCGGCGGGAGGAACACCGGGGAGCTGTTTTTT. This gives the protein CASSGGRNTGELFF.

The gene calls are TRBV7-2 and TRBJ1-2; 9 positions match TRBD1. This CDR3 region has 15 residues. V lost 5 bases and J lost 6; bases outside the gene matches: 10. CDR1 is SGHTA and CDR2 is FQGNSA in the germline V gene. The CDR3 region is CASSASLTGGDGYTF. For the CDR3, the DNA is TGTGCCAGCAGCGCCAGCTTAACAGGGGGCGATGGCTACACCTTC. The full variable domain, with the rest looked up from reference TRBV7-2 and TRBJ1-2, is GAGVSQSPSNKVTEKGKDVELRCDPISGHTALYWYRQSLGQGLEFLIYFQGNSAPDKSGLPSDRFSAERTGGSVSTLTIQRTQQEDSAVYLCASSASLTGGDGYTFGSGTRLTVV.

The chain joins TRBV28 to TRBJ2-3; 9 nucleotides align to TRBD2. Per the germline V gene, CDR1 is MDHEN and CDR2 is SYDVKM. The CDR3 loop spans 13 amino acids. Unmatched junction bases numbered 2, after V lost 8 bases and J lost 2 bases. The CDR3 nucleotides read TGTGCCAGCGGCGGGAGGGCCACAGATACGCAGTATTTT. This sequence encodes CASGGRATDTQYF.

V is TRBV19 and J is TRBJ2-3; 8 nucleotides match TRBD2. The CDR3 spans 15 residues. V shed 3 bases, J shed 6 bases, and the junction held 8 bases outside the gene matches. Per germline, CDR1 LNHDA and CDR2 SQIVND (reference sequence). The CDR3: CASSMTGGRLDTQYF. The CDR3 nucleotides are TGTGCCAGTAGTATGACCGGCGGGAGGCTGGATACGCAGTATTTT.

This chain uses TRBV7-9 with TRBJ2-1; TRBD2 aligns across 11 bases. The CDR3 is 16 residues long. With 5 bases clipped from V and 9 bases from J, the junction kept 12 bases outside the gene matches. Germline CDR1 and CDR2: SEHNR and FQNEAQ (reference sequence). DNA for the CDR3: TGTGCCAGCAGCATGAGACTAGCGGGACGGGGGGTTGAGCAGTTCTTC. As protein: CASSMRLAGRGVEQFF. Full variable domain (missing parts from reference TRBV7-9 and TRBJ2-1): DTGVSQNPRHKITKRGQNVTFRCDPISEHNRLYWYRQTLGQGPEFLTYFQNEAQLEKSRLLSDRFSAERPKGSFSTLEIQRTEQGDSAMYLCASSMRLAGRGVEQFFGPGTRLTVL.

The CDR3: CASSWGLAAYEQYF. For the CDR3, the DNA is TGTGCCAGCAGCTGGGGACTAGCGGCCTACGAGCAGTACTTC. The chain combines TRBV5-6 with TRBJ2-7; 11 bases match TRBD2. The CDR3 totals 14 residues. In germline, CDR1 is SGHDT, CDR2 YYEEEE. V lost 3 bases and J lost 2; bases outside the gene matches: 1.

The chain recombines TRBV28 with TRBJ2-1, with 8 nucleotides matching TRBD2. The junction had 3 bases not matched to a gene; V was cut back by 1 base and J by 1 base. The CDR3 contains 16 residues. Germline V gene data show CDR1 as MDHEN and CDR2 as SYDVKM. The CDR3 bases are TGTGCCAGCAGTTTATCGGCGGGAGGTTCCTACAATGAGCAGTTCTTC. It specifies CASSLSAGGSYNEQFF.